A selection of T cell receptor beta chains follows, all from one sample in a study of cytomegalovirus exposure and HLA in healthy donors. Generated by immunoSEQ multiplex PCR, the TCRdb table keeps only in-frame clones and is missing some. The sample includes about 260,000 clones, roughly two thirds seen only once; the top ten take 2% to 2.5%. Input material: PBMCs. These receptors were taken from a female donor in good health and CMV-seronegative. The CDR3 runs from the conserved cysteine through the conserved F or W. D genes are given only for firm matches. A clone size is listed for some rows: how often the clone was seen (once, few, many), or a class if it is expanded.

clone size | D gene | CDR3 length | J gene | V gene | CDR3 DNA | CDR3 protein
. | TRBD1 | 15 | TRBJ1-1 | TRBV25-1 | TGTGCCAGCAGTGGACGGGGACAGGGGGGAACTGAAGCTTTCTTT | CASSGRGQGGTEAFF
. | . | 12 | TRBJ1-1 | TRBV29-1 | TGCAGCGTTGTCCCGGTGAACACTGAAGCTTTCTTT | CSVVPVNTEAFF
once | TRBD1 | 14 | TRBJ2-2 | TRBV10-3 | TGTGCCATCAGGGGACAGGGGGCAGGCGGGGAGCTGTTTTTT | CAIRGQGAGGELFF
. | . | 12 | TRBJ1-3 | TRBV6-5 | TGTGCCAGCAGATCCTTAGGAAACACCATATATTTT | CASRSLGNTIYF
. | TRBD1 | 15 | TRBJ1-4 | TRBV5-1 | TGCGCCAGCAGCCTTACCGGGACAGTTAATGAAAAACTGTTTTTT | CASSLTGTVNEKLFF
few | TRBD1 | 15 | TRBJ1-5 | TRBV4-1 | TGCGCCAGCAGCCAAGTCGGACAGGTTGGTCAGCCCCAGCATTTT | CASSQVGQVGQPQHF
few | TRBD1 | 14 | TRBJ2-7 | TRBV19 | TGTGCCAGTAACCCCCGGGACAGATTCTACGAGCAGTACTTC | CASNPRDRFYEQYF
few | . | 12 | TRBJ1-2 | TRBV5-1 | TGCGCGAACAAACGGGGTAAAAATGGCTACACCTTC | CANKRGKNGYTF
. | . | 14 | TRBJ1-3 | TRBV7-3 | TGTGCCAGCAGCCTAGGTGACTCTGGAAACACCATATATTTT | CASSLGDSGNTIYF
. | . | 13 | TRBJ1-1 | TRBV25-1 | TGTGCCAGCAGTGAACTCCTGAACACTGAAGCTTTCTTT | CASSELLNTEAFF
. | . | 14 | TRBJ2-4 | TRBV9 | TGTGCCAGCAGCTCGGGTCGCGCCAAAAACATTCAGTACTTC | CASSSGRAKNIQYF
few | TRBD1 | 13 | TRBJ2-7 | TRBV5-6 | TGTGCCAGCAGCTTGGCAGGGGGATGGGAGCAGTACTTC | CASSLAGGWEQYF
once | . | 14 | TRBJ1-1 | TRBV6-5 | TGTGCCAGCAGTTACGACGGGGGGGACACTGAAGCTTTCTTT | CASSYDGGDTEAFF
. | . | 15 | TRBJ1-1 | TRBV7-9 | TGTGCCAGCAGCTTAGGGCTGGGGGGGAACACTGAAGCTTTCTTT | CASSLGLGGNTEAFF
. | . | 19 | TRBJ2-3 | TRBV6-1 | TGTGCCAGCAGTGTAACCGACAAGGTGGACACCTTAGAAACAGATACGCAGTATTTT | CASSVTDKVDTLETDTQYF
. | . | 14 | TRBJ1-3 | TRBV7-9 | TGTGCCAGCAGCTTAGCCATCTCTGGAAACACCATATATTTT | CASSLAISGNTIYF
. | . | 14 | TRBJ2-2 | TRBV6-4 | TGTGCCAGCAGCCCAAACACGAACACCGGGGAGCTGTTTTTT | CASSPNTNTGELFF
few | . | 12 | TRBJ1-2 | TRBV7-2 | TGTGCCAGCAGCTTAGAAGGGGCTGGCTACACCTTC | CASSLEGAGYTF
. | TRBD1 | 14 | TRBJ1-2 | TRBV2 | TGTGCCAGCAGTGAGTACAGGGGGCAAGATGGCTACACCTTC | CASSEYRGQDGYTF
. | TRBD1 | 14 | TRBJ1-2 | TRBV5-4 | TGTGCCAGCAGCTTGTTGGACAGGGGAGGTGGCTACACCTTC | CASSLLDRGGGYTF
. | TRBD1 | 13 | TRBJ2-7 | TRBV5-8 | TGTGCCAGCGAGAAACAGGGGGTGTACGAGCAGTACTTC | CASEKQGVYEQYF
few | TRBD1 | 18 | TRBJ1-2 | TRBV4-1 | TGCGCCAGCAGCCTCCTTGGACAGGGGACCGTTACTAACTATGGCTACACCTTC | CASSLLGQGTVTNYGYTF
once | . | 16 | TRBJ1-6 | TRBV27 | TGTGCCAGCAGTTCGTTGACAGGTCAATATAATTCACCCCTCCACTTT | CASSSLTGQYNSPLHF
. | TRBD2 | 17 | TRBJ2-1 | TRBV28 | TGTGCCAGCAGTTCCCCTAGCGGGAGTTCCGATTTGAATGAGCAGTTCTTC | CASSSPSGSSDLNEQFF
. | . | 13 | TRBJ1-2 | TRBV28 | TGTGCCGGGGGTAGTCGGCAGGGGTTCGGCTACACCTTC | CAGGSRQGFGYTF
. | . | 14 | TRBJ1-2 | TRBV6-1 | TGTGCCAGCAGTGACAGGGAACTTAACTATGGCTACACCTTC | CASSDRELNYGYTF
. | . | 17 | TRBJ2-7 | TRBV15 | TGTGCCACCAGCAGAGATCTTACGACTAGTAGTTTGTACGAGCAGTACTTC | CATSRDLTTSSLYEQYF
. | TRBD2 | 13 | TRBJ2-5 | TRBV6-4 | TGTGCCAGCAGCCCCGGGGGGAGCGAGACCCAGTACTTC | CASSPGGSETQYF
. | . | 15 | TRBJ2-3 | TRBV19 | TGTGCCAGTAGTATGGGGGGGGCTGGCACAGATACGCAGTATTTT | CASSMGGAGTDTQYF
. | . | 14 | TRBJ1-5 | TRBV27 | TGTGCCAGCAGTCCCGGCCTATTGGGGCGGCCCCAGCATTTT | CASSPGLLGRPQHF
. | TRBD2 | 18 | TRBJ2-6 | TRBV9 | TGTGCCAGCAGCGTAGCTTCTAGCGGGAGTGCTGGGGCCAACGTCCTGACTTTC | CASSVASSGSAGANVLTF
. | TRBD2 | 16 | TRBJ2-7 | TRBV7-2 | TGTGCCAGCAGCTTCCCACTAGCGGGAGGTATCAACGAGCAGTACTTC | CASSFPLAGGINEQYF
. | . | 15 | TRBJ2-3 | TRBV9 | TGTGCCAGCAGCGTGTGGGACTCTAGCACAGATACGCAGTATTTT | CASSVWDSSTDTQYF
. | . | 16 | TRBJ1-2 | TRBV4-2 | TGTGCCAGCAGCCAAGATGGTCCGACAGCTAACTATGGCTACACCTTC | CASSQDGPTANYGYTF
. | TRBD2 | 15 | TRBJ2-7 | TRBV5-4 | TGTGCCAGCAGCCCAGGACTAGCGGGAGCCTACGAGCAGTACTTC | CASSPGLAGAYEQYF
. | TRBD1 | 16 | TRBJ1-4 | TRBV11-2 | TGTGCCAGCAGCTTCGGACAGGTCCTATCTAATGAAAAACTGTTTTTT | CASSFGQVLSNEKLFF
. | . | 15 | TRBJ2-7 | TRBV11-2 | TGTGCCAGCAGCCGACACGGACAGCTATCATACGAGCAGTACTTC | CASSRHGQLSYEQYF
. | TRBD1 | 14 | TRBJ2-7 | TRBV2 | TGTGCCAGCAGAGTCCGACAGGGGTCGGACGAGCAGTACTTC | CASRVRQGSDEQYF
once | . | 16 | TRBJ1-1 | TRBV11-3 | TGTGCCAGCAGCTTAGGCAGGGTGATCGAGAACACTGAAGCTTTCTTT | CASSLGRVIENTEAFF
. | . | 15 | TRBJ2-5 | TRBV6-6 | TGTGCCAGCAGTTTTTCCCGACAGGTCCAAGAGACCCAGTACTTC | CASSFSRQVQETQYF
. | . | 13 | TRBJ2-7 | TRBV11-2 | TGTGCCAGCAGCTTCGACAGATCCTACGAGCAGTACTTC | CASSFDRSYEQYF
. | . | 17 | TRBJ1-3 | TRBV7-2 | TGTGCCAGCAGCTTCTCGCTACAGGGCCCCTCTGGAAACACCATATATTTT | CASSFSLQGPSGNTIYF
. | . | 14 | TRBJ1-3 | TRBV2 | TGTGCCAGCAGTGAAGTTAGCTCTGGAAACACCATATATTTT | CASSEVSSGNTIYF
. | . | 14 | TRBJ2-1 | TRBV12-2 | TGTGCAAGTCGCTCAGGGGGCGCAGACAATGAGCAGTTCTTC | CASRSGGADNEQFF
few | TRBD1 | 17 | TRBJ1-1 | TRBV5-1 | TGCGCCAGCAGCCTCTCCGGGACAGGGGGGAGGATCACTGAAGCTTTCTTT | CASSLSGTGGRITEAFF
. | . | 13 | TRBJ2-1 | TRBV27 | TGTGCCAGCAGTTTATCGGGAGGAAATGAGCAGTTCTTC | CASSLSGGNEQFF
. | . | 15 | TRBJ1-4 | TRBV7-9 | TGTGCCAGCAGCTTAGCCATCGGTTCGTTAGAAAAACTGTTTTTT | CASSLAIGSLEKLFF
. | TRBD2 | 17 | TRBJ2-1 | TRBV16 | TGTGCCAGCAGCCAATTCGGAAGGACTAGTGGTGGCCATGAGCAGTTCTTC | CASSQFGRTSGGHEQFF
. | . | 15 | TRBJ1-3 | TRBV23-1 | TGCGCCAGCAGTCAGAGAAGTGGCTCTGGAAACACCATATATTTT | CASSQRSGSGNTIYF
few | TRBD2 | 17 | TRBJ2-3 | TRBV7-3 | TGTGCCAGCAGGCGGACCTGGACTAGCGGGAGCACAGATACGCAGTATTTT | CASRRTWTSGSTDTQYF
. | TRBD1 | 12 | TRBJ2-5 | TRBV5-1 | TGCGCCAGCAGCCAGGGGGAAGAGACCCAGTACTTC | CASSQGEETQYF
. | . | 12 | TRBJ1-2 | TRBV5-1 | TGCGCCAGCAGCTTGGATCCCTCCGGCTACACCTTC | CASSLDPSGYTF
. | TRBD2 | 15 | TRBJ2-1 | TRBV2 | TGTGCCAGCAGTGAAGTGGGAGGGCCCTCGGATGAGCAGTTCTTC | CASSEVGGPSDEQFF
few | TRBD1 | 13 | TRBJ2-5 | TRBV6-5 | TGTGCCAGCAGTTATCCCGGGACAGGGGTGCAGTACTTC | CASSYPGTGVQYF
. | . | 13 | TRBJ2-7 | TRBV23-1 | TGCGCCAGCCCTCCCCTTACAGGGCGCGAGCAGTACTTC | CASPPLTGREQYF